The source of this T cell receptor beta chain is a study of cytomegalovirus exposure and HLA in healthy donors. Study conclusions and caveats: Presence/absence analyses assumed roughly uniform sequencing depth across donors, which may not hold.

Use of 60 Vbeta and 13 Jbeta primers characterized the PCR. Profiling relied on immunoSEQ multiplex PCR, and the TCRdb table lists in-frame clones only, not all of them. Of roughly 80,000 clones detected, 60% to 85% appear once; the ten largest clones hold 1.1%. This clone showed up just once. What it recognizes is unknown. J gave up 5 bases and V 10 bases, and 9 bases lay outside the gene matches. The CDR3 has 13 residues. Germline CDR1 is ENHRY and CDR2 is SYGVKD. V is TRBV10-3 and J is TRBJ2-7, with 9 nucleotides matching TRBD1. Sequences were obtained from PBMCs. This TCR derives from a male donor in good health and CMV-seronegative. In DNA form, the CDR3 reads TGTGCCACCGAGGGACAGGGTTTGGACGAGCAGTACTTC. Protein product: CATEGQGLDEQYF.